The 31 T cell receptor beta chains in this list originate from one sample, sequenced in a study of post-analysis software for immune sequencing data. Their antigens remain unidentified. TCR beta libraries were prepared from cDNA with unique molecular identifiers. TCRdb called the PCR reads again in MiXCR, with one record for every CDR3 protein. The table records 450,000 to 650,000 distinct CDR3 sequences, roughly 46% of them present only once. Study conclusions and caveats: TRBV segments more frequent in patients than in controls numbered five and included TRBV5-6, TRBV5-1 and TRBV20-1.

The specimen sequenced was blood. The origin of the receptors is a girl between 5 and 17 years old with multiple sclerosis.

The gene calls are TRBV29-1 and TRBJ2-7, with 10 bases lining up with TRBD2. CDR1 and CDR2 from the germline V gene are SQVTM and ANQGSEA. This CDR3 has 14 amino acids. V dropped 0 bases and J dropped 3; count of bases not matched to a gene: 2. For the CDR3, the DNA is TGCAGCGTTGAAGACCGGACTAGCGGCTACGAGCAGTACTTC. Translating it yields CSVEDRTSGYEQYF.

V is TRBV12-3 or TRBV12-4 and J is TRBJ2-1, with D perhaps TRBD2 (7 bases). V lost 4 bases to trimming and J lost 13 bases, with 17 bases between them. This CDR3 spans 13 amino acids. This CDR3 reads CASSSEGGTNQFF. CDR3 nucleotide sequence: TGTGCCAGCAGTTCCGAGGGGGGGACTAATCAGTTCTTC.

The rearrangement uses TRBV11-2 and TRBJ1-5; 7 bases map to TRBD1. Trimming cost V 0 bases and J 6 bases; bases outside gene matches: 5. Germline values: CDR1 SGHAT, CDR2 FQNNGV. The CDR3 is made up of 15 amino acids. The chain's CDR3 is CASSLERGPGQPQHF. The CDR3, as DNA: TGTGCCAGCAGCTTAGAAAGGGGGCCAGGTCAGCCCCAGCATTTT.

There are a few counts of this clonotype. The chain links TRBV7-9 to TRBJ2-7; D may match TRBD1 or TRBD2 (6 bases each). This CDR3 has 18 amino acids. CDR1 and CDR2 from the germline V gene are SEHNR and FQNEAQ (reference sequence). Trimming took 2 bases from V and 0 from J, leaving 20 bases between them. The chain's CDR3 is CASSLYGGAWTDSYEQYF. The CDR3 coding sequence is TGTGCCAGCAGCTTATACGGAGGGGCCTGGACAGACTCCTACGAGCAGTACTTC.

This clonotype was recorded a few times. The rearrangement uses TRBV20-1 and TRBJ2-4; a weak D match, TRBD2 (5 bases). V shed 5 bases and J shed 13 bases, with 21 bases lying between them. The CDR3 is made up of 13 amino acids. The germline CDR1 and CDR2 sequences are DFQATT and SNEGSKA (reference sequence). CDR3 coding DNA: TGCAGTGCTTCATCGGACCCCTCGAGGGAGCAGTACTTC. Translation: CSASSDPSREQYF.

This clonotype appeared once. The chain links TRBV6-5 to TRBJ1-5; possible D gene TRBD1, 6 bases. The CDR3 extends over 14 amino acids. Germline V gene data show CDR1 as MNHEY and CDR2 as SVGAGI. The ends were cut back, 6 bases at V and 6 bases at J, with 15 bases in the middle. The CDR3 here is CASSGGVESQPQHF. DNA of the CDR3: TGTGCCAGCAGCGGGGGCGTCGAATCTCAGCCCCAGCATTTT.

This clonotype was observed a handful of times. The chain couples TRBV7-6 to TRBJ2-1, with TRBD2 matching over 12 bases. Germline assignment: CDR1 SGHVS and CDR2 FNYEAQ. The V gene end was trimmed by 4 bases and the J gene end by 5 bases; junction bases not matched to a gene: 6. CDR3 length: 16 amino acids. CDR3 in amino acids: CASSYTLAGGNNEQFF. Written as DNA, the CDR3 is TGTGCCAGCAGCTACACACTAGCGGGAGGAAACAATGAGCAGTTCTTC.

This chain joins TRBV12-3 or TRBV12-4 and TRBJ2-1, with 11 bases matching TRBD2. V trimming: 6 bases; J trimming: 7 bases; junction bases outside the gene matches: 8. This CDR3 region has 15 residues. The CDR3: CASSKGTSGGNEQFF. DNA for the CDR3: TGTGCCAGCAGCAAGGGGACTAGCGGAGGGAATGAGCAGTTCTTC.

This clonotype was recorded a few times. The chain couples TRBV4-1 to TRBJ1-2; 9 bases fit TRBD1. J lost 3 bases, V lost 1 base, and 18 bases had no gene match. CDR3 length equals 20 residues. Per germline, CDR1 MGHRA and CDR2 YSYEKL. CDR3 nucleotides: TGCGCCAGCAGCCAAGCTCGTGCGTACAGGGGGCGCTTTGTCGACTATGGCTACACCTTC. As protein: CASSQARAYRGRFVDYGYTF.

V gene TRBV4-2 combines with J gene TRBJ2-3; 8 positions agree with TRBD2. The CDR3 runs 15 residues. With V trimmed by 2 bases and J by 4 bases, 5 bases remained unmatched. Germline V lookup: CDR1 LGHNA, CDR2 YNFKEQ. CDR3 in DNA: TGTGCCAGCAGCCAAACGGGGGGGCCCTCAGATACGCAGTATTTT. It encodes CASSQTGGPSDTQYF.

V is TRBV11-2 and J is TRBJ2-2; D is unclear. This CDR3 region has 14 residues. Germline V lookup: CDR1 SGHAT, CDR2 FQNNGV. Trimming took off 2 bases at V and 3 bases at J, with 7 bases between the two ends. CDR3 in amino acids: CASSLSVHTGELFF. CDR3 coding DNA: TGTGCCAGCAGCTTATCAGTTCACACCGGGGAGCTGTTTTTT.

As for this clonotype: This may be a read error, as it is one base from a much larger clone. J is TRBJ2-5 and V is TRBV20-1; D is unclear. TRBJ2-7 explains the end of the DNA better; the J call may be wrong. CDR1 is DFQATT and CDR2 is SNEGSKA in the germline V gene (reference sequence). The length of the CDR3 is 13 residues. The CDR3 DNA follows: TGCAGTGCTGAGGCCCTTTCCTACTACGAGCAGTACTTC. It yields the protein CSAEALSYYEQYF.

The V gene is TRBV20-1, the J gene TRBJ2-1, with D uncertain. Germline V gene lookup returns CDR1 DFQATT and CDR2 SNEGSKA (reference sequence). The CDR3 loop spans 13 amino acids. V lost 1 base and J lost 6, with 10 bases in between. The CDR3, as DNA: TGCAGTGCTAGAGTCGCAACCCTCAATGAGCAGTTCTTC. Its translation is CSARVATLNEQFF.

This clonotype was observed a handful of times. The chain is built from TRBV6-5 and TRBJ2-7; D perhaps matches TRBD1 (6 bases). The CDR3 runs 14 residues. V was clipped by 6 bases and J by 0 bases, with 12 bases between them. CDR1 is MNHEY and CDR2 is SVGAGI in the germline V gene. Here the CDR3 reads CASRPGQFSYEQYF. The CDR3 region has the DNA TGTGCCAGCAGGCCCGGACAGTTCTCCTACGAGCAGTACTTC.

For the CDR3, the DNA is TGTGCCAGCAGTTCCTGGGACAGGGGTCGTGGAAACACCATATATTTT. Its protein is CASSSWDRGRGNTIYF. This chain links TRBV12-3 or TRBV12-4 with TRBJ1-3, with 10 bases fitting TRBD1. V lost 4 bases, J lost 3 bases, and 6 bases stayed unmatched. CDR3 size: 16 residues.

The genes are TRBV12-3 or TRBV12-4 and TRBJ2-5; 8 bases are a match to TRBD2. The CDR3 extends over 14 amino acids. V shed 5 bases and J 7 bases; nucleotides not matched to a gene: 9. CDR3 coding DNA: TGTGCCAGCAGTCCTGGACTAGCCAGGGGGACCCAGTACTTC. As protein: CASSPGLARGTQYF.

The chain couples TRBV5-1 to TRBJ1-1; weak D call: TRBD1 (5 bases). The length of the CDR3 is 15 residues. Germline V CDR1 and CDR2: SGHRS, YFSETQ. Trimming cost V 2 bases and J 0 bases, with 11 bases left between them. CDR3 in DNA: TGCGCCAGCAGCTTCAGGGTAGTGGTGAACACTGAAGCTTTCTTT. Protein sequence: CASSFRVVVNTEAFF.

This clonotype was found once. The genes are TRBV6-4 and TRBJ2-1, with TRBD2 as a possible D gene (8 bases). The CDR3 extends over 14 amino acids. Germline V CDR1 and CDR2: MRHNA, SNTAGT. Trimming removed 6 bases from V and 6 bases from J, with 15 bases in between. CDR3 bases: TGTGCCAGCAGGGACAGGCGGGAGGCCAATGAGCAGTTCTTC. Translation gives CASRDRREANEQFF.

This clonotype has only a few counts. The chain is built from TRBV15 and TRBJ1-2, with D perhaps matching TRBD1 (6 bases). Germline loops: CDR1 LNHNV, CDR2 YYDKDF (reference sequence). The CDR3 has 17 amino acids. V was cut by 3 bases and J by 3 bases, with 20 bases left in between. The CDR3 DNA reads as TGTGCCACCAGCAGCGTTGCCATTACAGGGTCGGACTATGGCTACACCTTC. This encodes CATSSVAITGSDYGYTF.

This clonotype came up a few times. The chain employs TRBV10-3 and TRBJ1-1, with a weak D call TRBD1 (6 bases). Germline assignment: CDR1 ENHRY and CDR2 SYGVKD. The CDR3 length is 15 residues. The V end lost 8 bases, the J end lost 4 bases, and 20 bases lay between the germline ends. CDR3: CAIALTPGGPTEAFF. CDR3 bases: TGTGCCATCGCCCTAACCCCCGGGGGGCCCACTGAAGCTTTCTTT.

Note on this clonotype: At one end the junction does not follow the germline gene, possibly because of a read error. The chain couples TRBV11-1 to TRBJ2-1, with D unresolved. The germline CDR1 and CDR2 sequences are SGHAT and FQDESV (reference sequence). The length of the CDR3 is 14 residues. The CDR3 nucleotides read TGTGCCAGCAGCAGGCCATTTGGACGGAATAAGCAGGTCTTC. Its protein is CASSRPFGRNKQVF.

J is TRBJ2-7 and V is TRBV7-6, with D perhaps TRBD1 or TRBD2 (5 bases each). The germline V gene encodes CDR1 SGHVS and CDR2 FNYEAQ. The CDR3 totals 16 residues. V was clipped by 1 base and J by 0 bases, with 13 bases between them. The CDR3 bases are TGTGCCAGCAGCTTAGAGCCGGGGACGAGCTCCTACGAGCAGTACTTC. Its translation is CASSLEPGTSSYEQYF.

The chain is built from TRBV4-1 and TRBJ2-3; no definite D call. The CDR3 sequence is 15 residues long. The V gene lost 2 bases and the J gene lost 0 bases, with 9 bases spanning the gap. Germline CDR1 and CDR2: MGHRA and YSYEKL. In nucleotides, the CDR3 is TGCGCCAGCAGCCAAACTGGCACAAGCACAGATACGCAGTATTTT. Translating it yields CASSQTGTSTDTQYF.

This clonotype turned up a few times. V is TRBV12-3 or TRBV12-4 and J is TRBJ2-1; D ambiguous. This CDR3 is 10 amino acids long. The ends were cut back, 5 bases at V and 8 bases at J, with 4 bases in the middle. CDR3 nucleotide sequence: TGTGCCAGCAGTGTAGATGAGCAGTTCTTC. It is translated as CASSVDEQFF.

In this sample, this clonotype turned up once. This clone may be a read error of a much larger clone one base away. This chain links TRBV4-1 with TRBJ2-5; 8 positions agree with TRBD1. The germline gives CDR1 MGHRA, CDR2 YSYEKL. The CDR3 is 13 residues long. The CDR3 DNA follows: TGCGCCAGCAGCCAAACAGGGGGAGAGACCCGGTACTTC. Its protein is CASSQTGGETRYF.

The gene calls are TRBV7-2 and TRBJ2-7; the D call may be TRBD1 or TRBD2 (5 bases each). The germline CDR1 and CDR2 sequences are SGHTA and FQGNSA. This CDR3 spans 14 amino acids. V was shortened by 5 bases and J by 2 bases, with 13 bases between the two germline ends. The CDR3, as DNA: TGTGCCAGCAGCCGGGGCGGTTATGCCTACGAGCAGTACTTC. Translated: CASSRGGYAYEQYF.

Only a few counts were recorded for this clonotype. This chain uses TRBV10-1 with TRBJ2-1, with D maybe TRBD2 (6 bases). There are 18 residues in the CDR3. The V and J ends lost 0 bases and 5 bases respectively, with 20 bases between them. Per the germline V gene, CDR1 is WNHNN and CDR2 is SYGVQD (reference sequence). The CDR3: CASSESGRAGRAHNEQFF. As DNA, the CDR3 is TGCGCCAGCAGTGAGTCCGGAAGGGCGGGAAGGGCCCACAATGAGCAGTTCTTC.

The gene calls are TRBV20-1 and TRBJ1-2, with D perhaps TRBD1 (6 bases). This CDR3 comprises 13 residues. The germline CDR1 and CDR2 sequences are DFQATT and SNEGSKA (reference sequence). V was trimmed by 6 bases and J by 6 bases, leaving 17 bases between them. This CDR3 reads CSARKGPGDGYTF. The CDR3 coding sequence is TGCAGTGCGAGAAAGGGGCCAGGGGATGGCTACACCTTC.

The rearrangement joins TRBV12-3 or TRBV12-4 to TRBJ1-5; D is uncertain. The CDR3 runs 16 residues. Trimming stripped 3 bases from V and 0 bases from J, with 12 bases between. The CDR3 is CASSFAGEVSNQPQHF. DNA for the CDR3: TGTGCCAGCAGTTTCGCAGGAGAGGTTAGCAATCAGCCCCAGCATTTT.

CDR3 sequence: CASSLDGQGYEQYF. In DNA form, the CDR3 reads TGTGCCAGCAGCTTAGATGGGCAGGGCTATGAGCAGTACTTC. The chain couples TRBV11-2 to TRBJ2-1, with D possibly matching TRBD1 (5 bases). Near its end, the DNA agrees better with TRBJ2-7, so the J call may be wrong. This CDR3 is 14 amino acids long. In germline, CDR1 is SGHAT, CDR2 FQNNGV.

The genes are TRBV12-3 or TRBV12-4 and TRBJ1-1; no clear D. The CDR3 totals 13 residues. The V end lost 8 bases, the J end lost 3 bases, and 13 bases lay between the germline ends. The chain's CDR3 is CASRVNRYTEAFF. The CDR3 DNA reads TGTGCCAGCCGCGTAAACCGCTACACTGAAGCTTTCTTT.